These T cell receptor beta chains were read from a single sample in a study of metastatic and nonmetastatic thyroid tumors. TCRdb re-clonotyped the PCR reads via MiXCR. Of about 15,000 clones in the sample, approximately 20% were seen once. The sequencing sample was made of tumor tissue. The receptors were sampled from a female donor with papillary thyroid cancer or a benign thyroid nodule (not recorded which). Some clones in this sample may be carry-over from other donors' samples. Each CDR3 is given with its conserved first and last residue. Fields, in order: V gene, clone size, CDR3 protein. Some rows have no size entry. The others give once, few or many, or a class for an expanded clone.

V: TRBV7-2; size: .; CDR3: CASSLARLAGGNYEQYF
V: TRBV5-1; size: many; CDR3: CASSFKAGGQTQYF
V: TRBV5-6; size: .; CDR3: CASSLYGAPGETQYF
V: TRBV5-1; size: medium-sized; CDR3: CASSHIFGNTEAFF
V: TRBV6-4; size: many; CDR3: CASSDSPGTSSNEQFF
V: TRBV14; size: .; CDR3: CASSQVGSGANVLTF
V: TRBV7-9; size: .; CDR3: CASSLEDRPYGYTF
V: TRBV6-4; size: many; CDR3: CASSDSLAGDTDTQYF
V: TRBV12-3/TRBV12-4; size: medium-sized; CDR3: CASSFSGMGEAFF
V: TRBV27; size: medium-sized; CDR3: CASSFKPGYEQYF
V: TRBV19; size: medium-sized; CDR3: CASTPTGVDTGELFF
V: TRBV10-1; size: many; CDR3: CASNTNQPQHF
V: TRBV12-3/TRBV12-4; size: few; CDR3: CASRPPWTGVSPLHF
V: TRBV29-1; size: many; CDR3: CSVWRDPEAFF
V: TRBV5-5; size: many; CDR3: CASSLEPQNIQYF
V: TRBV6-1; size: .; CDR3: CASSETQGTEAFF
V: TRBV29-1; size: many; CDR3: CSSTSPTYEQYF
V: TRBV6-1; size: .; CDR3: CASIPLRGQGVNEQFF
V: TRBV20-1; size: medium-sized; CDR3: CSARDPTGPDYGYTF
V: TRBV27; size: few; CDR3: CASSFSFTGRETQYF
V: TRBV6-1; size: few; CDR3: CASSRDRTYEQYF
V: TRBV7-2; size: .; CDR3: CASSAYSGEFGYTF
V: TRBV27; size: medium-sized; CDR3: CASSSNTNYGYTF
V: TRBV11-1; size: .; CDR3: CASSLGPGTNTGELFF
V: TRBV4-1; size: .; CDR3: CASSQGEGNTIYF
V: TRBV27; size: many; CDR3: CASRYTGPNQPQHF
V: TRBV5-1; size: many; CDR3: CASSSGLAGHEQYF
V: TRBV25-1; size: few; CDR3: CASREGLAGDYGGELFF
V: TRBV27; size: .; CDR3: CASSLRQGYTEAFF
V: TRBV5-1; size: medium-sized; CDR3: CASSYTGGTGELFF
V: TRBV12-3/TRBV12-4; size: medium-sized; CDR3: CASSSGYRGSSPLHF
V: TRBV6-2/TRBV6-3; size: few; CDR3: CASSYSFHEQYF
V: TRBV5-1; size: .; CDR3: CSSSLTGGGNQPQHF
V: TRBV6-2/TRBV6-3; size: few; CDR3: CASSYAGVGSYGQYF
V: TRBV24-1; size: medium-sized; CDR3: CAAGGSGNTIYF
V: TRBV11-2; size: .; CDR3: CASSSGGREQFF
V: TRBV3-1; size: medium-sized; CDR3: CASSQGFGWVGELFF